Each of the 14 T cell receptor beta chains below was sequenced from the same sample in a study of T-cell reconstitution after alpha-beta-depleted transplantation in children. Construction of the TCRbeta library involved unique molecular identifiers. TCRdb re-called the PCR reads through MiXCR, storing one row per CDR3 protein. The sample has about 240,000 distinct CDR3 sequences, about 26% seen once; the top ten hold roughly 2.7%. The input for sequencing was PBMCs, taken before TCRalphabeta/CD19-depleted stem cell transplant. The source is a girl aged 2 to 10 with Fanconi anemia, due to receive a stem cell transplant.

In this sample, this clonotype turned up a few times. The chain has TRBV11-1 and TRBJ2-1, with no clear D. This CDR3 has 12 amino acids. Germline assignment: CDR1 SGHAT and CDR2 FQDESV (reference sequence). Deletions cut 4 bases from V and 6 bases from J, with 7 bases between. The DNA for the CDR3 is TGTGCCAGCAGCTCCTCGGTCAATGAGCAGTTCTTC. This gives the protein CASSSSVNEQFF.

By its share, this clonotype is medium-sized. The chain links TRBV29-1 to TRBJ2-7; 8 bases agree with TRBD2. The CDR3 sequence is 14 residues long. Germline V CDR1 and CDR2: SQVTM, ANQGSEA. The trim removed 4 bases at V and 2 bases at J, leaving 7 bases unmatched. The CDR3 DNA reads TGCAGCGTTGTCCCGGGACTAGACCCCTACGAGCAGTACTTC. It translates to CSVVPGLDPYEQYF.

The table lists this clonotype with many counts. The V and J genes are TRBV29-1 and TRBJ2-1; TRBD2 aligns across 10 bases. After removal of 7 bases from V and 2 bases from J, the junction contained 2 bases not matched to a gene. The CDR3 extends over 13 amino acids. Germline V gives CDR1 SQVTM, CDR2 ANQGSEA. CDR3 protein: CSAGTSAYNEQFF. The CDR3 nucleotides are TGCAGCGCTGGGACTAGCGCCTACAATGAGCAGTTCTTC.

Details on this clonotype: A much bigger clone sits one base away, suggesting this may be a read error. Here the CDR3 reads CASSSIDQPQHF. CDR3 bases: TGTGCCAGCAGCTCCATTGATCAGCCCCAGCATTTT. The chain uses TRBV6-5 and TRBJ1-5; D gene unclear. V was clipped by 6 bases and J by 5 bases, with 8 bases between them. Germline assignment: CDR1 MNHEY and CDR2 SVGAGI. CDR3 length: 12 amino acids.

This clonotype was counted a few times. The chain uses TRBV29-1 and TRBJ2-3; no definite D call. V dropped 4 bases and J dropped 0 bases, with 8 bases sitting between them. This CDR3 comprises 13 residues. Germline assignment: CDR1 SQVTM and CDR2 ANQGSEA. CDR3 protein: CSVAGGSTDTQYF. In DNA, the CDR3 is TGCAGCGTTGCGGGCGGAAGCACAGATACGCAGTATTTT.

This clonotype was counted between two and nine times. The J gene is TRBJ2-3, the V gene TRBV9; D is possibly TRBD2 (6 bases). Trimming pared 3 bases from V and 0 bases from J, leaving 11 bases between. Germline-derived CDR1 and CDR2 are SGDLS and YYNGEE. CDR3 size: 15 residues. The CDR3 loop reads CASSAVTRSTDTQYF. The CDR3 DNA sequence: TGTGCCAGCAGCGCCGTGACTAGAAGCACAGATACGCAGTATTTT.

CDR3 sequence reads: CAVNEAAGMVAFF. CDR3 in DNA: TGTGCCGTCAACGAGGCAGCCGGAATGGTAGCTTTCTTT. The chain combines TRBV10-3 with TRBJ1-1; D is unresolved. Germline V gene data show CDR1 as ENHRY and CDR2 as SYGVKD. The V end was cut by 11 bases, the J end by 10 bases, with 23 bases between. CDR3 size: 13 residues.

This clonotype was detected only a few times. The chain employs TRBV5-6 and TRBJ2-2, with unresolved D. The CDR3 has 16 residues. V lost 0 bases and J lost 0, with 9 bases in between. Germline V CDR1 and CDR2: SGHDT, YYEEEE. CDR3 region: CASSLGYPANTGELFF. CDR3 in DNA: TGTGCCAGCAGCTTGGGGTACCCTGCGAACACCGGGGAGCTGTTTTTT.

At least ten counts were recorded for this clonotype. This sequence joins TRBV20-1 and TRBJ2-7; 9 positions match TRBD2. Germline assignment: CDR1 DFQATT and CDR2 SNEGSKA (reference sequence). The length of the CDR3 is 16 residues. This CDR3 is CRTGDQGLAHSYEQYF. CDR3 DNA: TGCAGGACGGGAGATCAGGGACTAGCCCACTCCTACGAGCAGTACTTC.

This clonotype was observed a few times. The V gene is TRBV29-1, the J gene TRBJ2-1; TRBD1 matches 12 bases. CDR3 length: 16 amino acids. Germline CDR1 and CDR2: SQVTM and ANQGSEA. The junction had 6 bases not matched to a gene; V was cut back by 3 bases and J by 3 bases. CDR3 amino acids: CSVDPGQGAIYNEQFF. DNA for the CDR3: TGCAGCGTTGATCCGGGACAGGGGGCGATCTACAATGAGCAGTTCTTC.

This chain uses TRBV18 with TRBJ2-5, with TRBD1 as a possible D gene (5 bases). The CDR3 runs to 13 residues. V lost 6 bases and J 5 bases, leaving 13 bases between the germline ends. CDR1 KGHSH and CDR2 LQKENI come from the germline V gene. In DNA, the CDR3 is TGTGCCAGCTCCCCCCCAGGGTTGGAGACCCAGTACTTC. Encoded protein: CASSPPGLETQYF.

The chain links TRBV5-1 to TRBJ1-1; no clear D. Germline CDR1 and CDR2: SGHRS and YFSETQ. Trimming pared 3 bases from V and 1 base from J, leaving 10 bases between. CDR3 length: 14 amino acids. The CDR3 sequence is CASSYKAGNTEAFF. The CDR3 DNA reads TGCGCCAGCAGCTACAAGGCGGGGAACACTGAAGCTTTCTTT. Full variable domain (remainder filled in from reference TRBV5-1 and TRBJ1-1): KAGVTQTPRYLIKTRGQQVTLSCSPISGHRSVSWYQQTPGQGLQFLFEYFSETQRNKGNFPGRFSGRQFSNSRSEMNVSTLELGDSALYLCASSYKAGNTEAFFGQGTRLTVV.

The chain couples TRBV29-1 to TRBJ2-5; D possibly corresponds to TRBD2 (5 bases). Germline loops: CDR1 SQVTM, CDR2 ANQGSEA. This CDR3 spans 12 amino acids. The ends were cut back, 7 bases at V and 2 bases at J, with 11 bases in the middle. This CDR3 is CSALGAQETQYF. The CDR3 nucleotides read TGCAGCGCACTGGGAGCTCAAGAGACCCAGTACTTC.

Many counts were recorded for this clonotype. The rearrangement links TRBV27 to TRBJ1-6; no definite D call. The CDR3 has 14 residues. The germline V gene encodes CDR1 MNHEY and CDR2 SMNVEV (reference sequence). Trimming took 5 bases from V and 8 from J, leaving 13 bases between them. The CDR3 is CASSAPHSDSPLHF. In nucleotides, the CDR3 is TGTGCCAGCAGTGCGCCACATTCGGATTCACCCCTCCACTTT.